This T cell receptor (beta chain) came from a study of blood T cell repertoires in COVID-19. Across the whole study: Donors in the United States, Italy and Spain gave samples during acute or convalescent COVID-19. The cDNA or gDNA used as material had been derived from T cells, B-cell-depleted T cells, or PBMCs.

This CDR3 has 14 residues. V was pared by 4 bases and J by 2 bases, with 6 bases of the junction left unmatched. Germline V gene lookup returns CDR1 SGHNT and CDR2 YYREEE (reference sequence). Methods used by the authors: Using reference gene primer amplification, nucleated cell counts were estimated. Assay used: immunoSEQ multiplex PCR; TCRdb lists only in-frame clones, some missing. V, J and clone size reflect that table, while D and trimming were determined from the DNA. The repertoire holds about 200,000 clones, with 70% to 80% as singletons. The chain is built from TRBV5-4 and TRBJ2-7; 7 bases are a match to TRBD2. Source material: peripheral blood. The TCR was taken from a woman aged 40 to 55 with COVID-19, enrolled during active disease. The CDR3 spells CASSLLAFPYEQYF. The CDR3, as DNA: TGTGCCAGCAGCCTACTAGCGTTCCCCTACGAGCAGTACTTC.